The 17 T cell receptor beta chains in this list originate from one sample, sequenced in a study of blood T cell repertoires in COVID-19. The method was immunoSEQ multiplex PCR; TCRdb's version includes in-frame clones alone and lacks a portion of them. The sample lists 250,000 to 350,000 clones; approximately 84% were seen once. Sequences were obtained from PBMCs or T cells enriched from blood (not recorded which). These receptors were collected from a woman between 18 and 29 years old who had recovered from COVID-19.

The rearrangement uses TRBV7-8 and TRBJ1-3; D unresolved. The V and J ends lost 3 bases and 0 bases respectively, with 6 bases between them. This CDR3 comprises 14 residues. The germline V gene has CDR1 SGHVS and CDR2 FQNEAQ. The CDR3 DNA reads as TGTGCCAGCAGCTTCGGGAGCTCTGGAAACACCATATATTTT. Its protein product is CASSFGSSGNTIYF.

This chain connects TRBV27 to TRBJ2-1; 9 bases align to TRBD2. The V gene end was trimmed by 3 bases and the J gene end by 2 bases; junction bases not matched to a gene: 5. This CDR3 spans 16 amino acids. The germline gives CDR1 MNHEY, CDR2 SMNVEV (reference sequence). CDR3: CASSFGLALTYNEQFF. The CDR3 DNA reads TGTGCCAGCAGTTTCGGACTAGCGTTAACCTACAATGAGCAGTTCTTC.

The rearrangement joins TRBV5-1 to TRBJ1-2; 9 nucleotides align to TRBD1. V trimming: 7 bases; J trimming: 7 bases; junction bases outside the gene matches: 8. The CDR3 covers 13 residues. The germline V gene has CDR1 SGHRS and CDR2 YFSETQ. The DNA for the CDR3 is TGCGCCAGCCGACCCGGACAGGGGATTGGCTACACCTTC. This gives the protein CASRPGQGIGYTF. Drawing the rest from reference TRBV5-1 and TRBJ1-2, the complete variable domain is KAGVTQTPRYLIKTRGQQVTLSCSPISGHRSVSWYQQTPGQGLQFLFEYFSETQRNKGNFPGRFSGRQFSNSRSEMNVSTLELGDSALYLCASRPGQGIGYTFGSGTRLTVV.

The rearrangement joins TRBV15 to TRBJ1-1; a possible D gene is TRBD1 (5 bases). CDR1 is LNHNV and CDR2 is YYDKDF in the germline V gene (reference sequence). V was shortened by 5 bases and J by 0 bases, with 13 bases between the two germline ends. The CDR3 covers 15 residues. CDR3 amino acids: CATSAYRKMNTEAFF. The DNA of the CDR3 is TGTGCCACCAGCGCTTACAGGAAGATGAACACTGAAGCTTTCTTT.

The chain recombines TRBV27 with TRBJ1-2; 8 bases map to TRBD1. The germline V gene has CDR1 MNHEY and CDR2 SMNVEV (reference sequence). The trim removed 4 bases at V and 8 bases at J, leaving 6 bases unmatched. This CDR3 spans 13 amino acids. CDR3 in amino acids: CASSYQGAGGYTF. The CDR3 bases are TGTGCCAGCAGTTACCAGGGGGCCGGAGGCTACACCTTC.

The V call is TRBV3-1 (or the pseudogene TRBV3-2), the J call TRBJ2-5; the match to TRBD2 covers 7 bases. The CDR3 is 14 residues long. Germline V gives CDR1 LGHDT, CDR2 YNNKEL (reference sequence). The V and J ends lost 8 bases and 1 base, in that order; junction bases with no gene match: 7. As DNA, the CDR3 is TGTGCCAGCTCCCGCACTAGCGCCCAAGAGACCCAGTACTTC. The encoded protein is CASSRTSAQETQYF.

The chain links TRBV12-5 to TRBJ1-5, with a weak D call TRBD1 (6 bases). There are 17 residues in the CDR3. Looked up from germline, CDR1 is LGHNT and CDR2 is FRNRAP. Between the trimmed V and J ends, which lost 0 bases and 5 bases, there was a span of 17 bases. This chain's CDR3 is CASGLVLGRGFDQPQHF. For the CDR3, the DNA is TGTGCTAGTGGTTTGGTATTGGGCAGGGGTTTTGATCAGCCCCAGCATTTT.

This chain links TRBV2 with TRBJ1-5; no clear D. V was clipped by 4 bases and J by 5 bases, with 12 bases between them. Germline values: CDR1 SNHLY, CDR2 FYNNEI. The CDR3 sequence is 14 residues long. The CDR3 here is CASSGEGRDQPQHF. Written as DNA, the CDR3 is TGTGCCAGCAGTGGGGAGGGAAGGGATCAGCCCCAGCATTTT.

The rearrangement uses TRBV6-2 or TRBV6-3 and TRBJ2-7; 10 bases match TRBD1. Trimming at V came to 2 bases and at J to 3 bases, leaving 4 bases not matched to a gene. CDR1 is MNHEY, CDR2 SVGEGT, per germline. CDR3 length: 15 residues. CDR3 amino acids: CASSYVGQGLYEQYF. The DNA for the CDR3 is TGTGCCAGCAGTTACGTGGGACAGGGGCTCTACGAGCAGTACTTC.

The CDR3 loop is CAWGIGNEQFF. Here the CDR3 DNA reads TGTGCCTGGGGGATCGGGAACGAGCAGTTCTTC. The chain recombines TRBV30 with TRBJ2-1; perhaps TRBD2 as D (5 bases). Germline V gene lookup returns CDR1 GTSNPN and CDR2 SVGIG (reference sequence). V lost 5 bases, J lost 10 bases, and 12 bases lay in between. This CDR3 comprises 11 residues.

This chain links TRBV10-1 with TRBJ2-2; D is undetermined. Deletions cut 4 bases from V and 8 bases from J, with 11 bases between. Per germline, CDR1 WNHNN and CDR2 SYGVQD (reference sequence). The CDR3 loop spans 13 amino acids. CDR3 amino acids: CASSVVSPGELFF. The CDR3 DNA reads as TGCGCCAGCAGTGTAGTCTCCCCAGGGGAGCTGTTTTTT.

The chain carries TRBV4-1 and TRBJ2-4, with D tentatively TRBD1 (5 bases). The length of the CDR3 is 15 residues. The V gene lost 1 base and the J gene lost 4 bases, with 11 bases spanning the gap. Germline values: CDR1 MGHRA, CDR2 YSYEKL. The CDR3 region is CASSQVSGLKNIQYF. In DNA form, the CDR3 reads TGCGCCAGCAGCCAAGTCTCAGGGCTGAAAAACATTCAGTACTTC.

CDR3 region: CASSLAPGGAVTDTQYF. CDR3 coding DNA: TGCGCCAGCAGCTTGGCCCCGGGGGGCGCGGTAACAGATACGCAGTATTTT. The gene calls are TRBV5-1 and TRBJ2-3; D perhaps matches TRBD2 (7 bases). The V gene lost 0 bases and the J gene lost 3 bases, with 17 bases spanning the gap. The CDR3 is made up of 17 amino acids. The germline V gene has CDR1 SGHRS and CDR2 YFSETQ.

This clone was detected only a few times. The rearrangement links TRBV24-1 to TRBJ2-5; 8 bases line up with TRBD2. CDR1 KGHDR and CDR2 SFDVKD come from the germline V gene. J gave up 5 bases and V 7 bases, and 11 bases lay outside the gene matches. The CDR3 loop spans 15 amino acids. The DNA of the CDR3 is TGTGCCACCAGCGCTATAGCGGGGTCAAGGGAGACCCAGTACTTC. Translating it yields CATSAIAGSRETQYF.

The chain uses TRBV2 and TRBJ1-1; 7 bases are a match to TRBD1. CDR1 and CDR2 (germline): SNHLY, FYNNEI. There are 13 residues in the CDR3. V shed 7 bases and J 0 bases; nucleotides not matched to a gene: 2. The CDR3 DNA reads as TGTGCCAGCATGGGACAGATGAACACTGAAGCTTTCTTT. Translation gives CASMGQMNTEAFF.

The chain recombines TRBV6-6 with TRBJ1-2; tentatively, D is TRBD1 (5 bases). The CDR3 length is 12 residues. With 1 base removed from V and 8 bases from J, the gap between germline ends came to 8 bases. Germline lookup yields CDR1 MNHNY and CDR2 SVGAGI (reference sequence). CDR3 bases: TGTGCCAGCAGTTACTGGGGCGAAGGCTACACCTTC. It translates to CASSYWGEGYTF.

V and J are TRBV18 and TRBJ2-1; 8 bases are a match to TRBD2. This CDR3 is 15 amino acids long. The V and J ends lost 3 bases and 5 bases, in that order; junction bases with no gene match: 6. Germline lookup yields CDR1 KGHSH and CDR2 LQKENI. DNA for the CDR3: TGTGCCAGCTCACCTCCCAGCGGGAGCAACAATGAGCAGTTCTTC. The encoded protein is CASSPPSGSNNEQFF. The whole variable domain, filled in from reference TRBV18 and TRBJ2-1, reads NAGVMQNPRHLVRRRGQEARLRCSPMKGHSHVYWYRQLPEEGLKFMVYLQKENIIDESGMPKERFSAEFPKEGPSILRIQQVVRGDSAAYFCASSPPSGSNNEQFFGPGTRLTVL.